This paragraph reports one T cell receptor (beta chain). This clone was counted a single time. Its antigen remains undetermined. No much larger clonotype is one base removed from it; base qualities were not supplied. For every enrolled patient, mismatch repair deficiency was confirmed by either polymerase chain reaction or immunohistochemistry. TCR sequencing was performed for a few patients who responded to pembrolizumab therapy. The phase II trial prospectively tested pembrolizumab PD-1 blockade in advanced mismatch repair-deficient cancers regardless of tissue of origin. Serial peripheral blood T cell samples were collected before and at multiple times after starting PD-1 blockade. Blood sampling times were reported as weeks after the first pembrolizumab dose. The sample is drawn from a study of PD-1 blockade in mismatch repair-deficient tumors (dated by TCRdb to about 2017). Turning to the overall study: The trial enrolled 85 to 100 consecutive patients with under 15 mismatch repair-deficient cancer types between 2013 and September 2016, all previously treated and progressing. Tumor-associated T cell clones were tracked in the peripheral blood of patients responding to PD-1 blockade by deep sequencing of TCR CDR3 regions.

Library preparation employed the immunoSEQ multiplex PCR assay. The table comes from immuneACCESS by way of TCRdb, which keeps in-frame sequences with V and J called. Part of the clones is missing from these tables; in studies checked, under half for an unresolved V gene and the rest for unknown reasons. The sample table holds some 97,000 clones, of which approximately 83% were seen once. Together, the top ten hold 6.3% of the sample. Study-level results and caveats: After pembrolizumab, tumor-resident clones, which were often undetectable in blood before treatment, expanded rapidly and then contracted, generally ahead of radiologic responses.

This specimen consisted of peripheral blood, obtained around 8 months after starting pembrolizumab. The TCR comes from an adult with mismatch repair-deficient cancer.

The CDR3 region has the sequence CASSYSLEGGDGYTF. The base sequence is TGTGCCAGCAGTTACTCGTTGGAAGGGGGAGATGGCTACACCTTC. The chain joins TRBV6-5 to TRBJ1-2; the best D guess is TRBD1, with 6 bases matching. The CDR3 runs 15 amino acids, cysteine and phenylalanine included. Only the CDR3 DNA is retained, 45 bases long and in frame from the first base. Taken from the germline V gene, the CDR1 and CDR2 loops are MNHEY and SVGAGI. V is cut by 0 bases and J by 6 bases, and the space between the germline ends is 14 bases.